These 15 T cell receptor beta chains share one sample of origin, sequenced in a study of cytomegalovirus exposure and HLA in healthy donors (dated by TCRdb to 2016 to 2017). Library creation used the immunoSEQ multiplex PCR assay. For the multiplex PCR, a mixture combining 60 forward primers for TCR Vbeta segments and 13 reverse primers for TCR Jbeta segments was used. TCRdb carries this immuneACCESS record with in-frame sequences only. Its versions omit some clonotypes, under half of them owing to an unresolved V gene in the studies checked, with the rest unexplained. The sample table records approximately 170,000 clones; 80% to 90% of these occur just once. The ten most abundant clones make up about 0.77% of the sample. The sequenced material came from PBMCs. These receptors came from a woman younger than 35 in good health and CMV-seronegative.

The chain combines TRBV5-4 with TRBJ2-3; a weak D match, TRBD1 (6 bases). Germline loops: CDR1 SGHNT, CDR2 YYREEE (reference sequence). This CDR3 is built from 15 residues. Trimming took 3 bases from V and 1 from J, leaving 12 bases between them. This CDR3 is CASSYGTTGTDTQYF. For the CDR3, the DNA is TGTGCCAGCAGCTATGGGACAACTGGCACAGATACGCAGTATTTT.

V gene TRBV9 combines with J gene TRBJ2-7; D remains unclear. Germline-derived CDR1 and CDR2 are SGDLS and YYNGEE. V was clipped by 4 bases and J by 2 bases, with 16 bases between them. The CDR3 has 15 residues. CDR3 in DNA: TGTGCCAGCAGCTACCGCTCAGCGAGCCCCTACGAGCAGTACTTC. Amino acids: CASSYRSASPYEQYF. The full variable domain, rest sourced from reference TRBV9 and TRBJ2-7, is DSGVTQTPKHLITATGQRVTLRCSPRSGDLSVYWYQQSLDQGLQFLIQYYNGEERAKGNILERFSAQQFPDLHSELNLSSLELGDSALYFCASSYRSASPYEQYFGPGTRLTVT.

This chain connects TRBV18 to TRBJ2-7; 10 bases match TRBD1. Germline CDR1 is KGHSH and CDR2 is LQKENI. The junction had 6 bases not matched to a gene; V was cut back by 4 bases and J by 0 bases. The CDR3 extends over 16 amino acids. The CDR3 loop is CASSRGTGDSSYEQYF. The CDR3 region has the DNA TGTGCCAGCTCACGTGGGACAGGGGATAGCTCCTACGAGCAGTACTTC.

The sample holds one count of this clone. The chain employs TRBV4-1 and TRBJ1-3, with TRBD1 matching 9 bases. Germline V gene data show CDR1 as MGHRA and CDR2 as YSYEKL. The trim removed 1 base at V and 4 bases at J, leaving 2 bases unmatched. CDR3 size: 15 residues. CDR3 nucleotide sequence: TGCGCCAGCAGCCAAGGGACAGGGGTGGGAAACACCATATATTTT. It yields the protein CASSQGTGVGNTIYF.

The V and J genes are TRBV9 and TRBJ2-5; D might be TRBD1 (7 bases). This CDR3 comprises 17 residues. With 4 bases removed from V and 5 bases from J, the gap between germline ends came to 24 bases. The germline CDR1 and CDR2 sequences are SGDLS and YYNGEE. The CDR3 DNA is TGTGCCAGCAGCACAGAACTCGGACAGGCCGGGGGTGAGACCCAGTACTTC. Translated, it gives CASSTELGQAGGETQYF. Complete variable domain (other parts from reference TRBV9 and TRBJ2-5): DSGVTQTPKHLITATGQRVTLRCSPRSGDLSVYWYQQSLDQGLQFLIQYYNGEERAKGNILERFSAQQFPDLHSELNLSSLELGDSALYFCASSTELGQAGGETQYFGPGTRLLVL.

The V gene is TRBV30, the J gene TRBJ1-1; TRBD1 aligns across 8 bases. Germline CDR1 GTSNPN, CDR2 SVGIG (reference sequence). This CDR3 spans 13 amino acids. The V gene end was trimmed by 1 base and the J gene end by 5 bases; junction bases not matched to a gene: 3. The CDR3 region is CAWSEGQETEAFF. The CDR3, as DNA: TGTGCCTGGAGTGAGGGACAGGAAACTGAAGCTTTCTTT.

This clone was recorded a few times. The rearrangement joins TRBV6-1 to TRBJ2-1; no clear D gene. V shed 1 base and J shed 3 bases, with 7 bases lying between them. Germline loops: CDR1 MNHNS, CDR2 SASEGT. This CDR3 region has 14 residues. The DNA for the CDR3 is TGTGCCAGCAGTGAAGTGGAGATCTACAATGAGCAGTTCTTC. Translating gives CASSEVEIYNEQFF.

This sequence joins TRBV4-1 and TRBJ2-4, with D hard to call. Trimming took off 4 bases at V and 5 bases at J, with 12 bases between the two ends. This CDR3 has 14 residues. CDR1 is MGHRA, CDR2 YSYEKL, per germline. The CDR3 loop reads CASSRQVFENIQYF. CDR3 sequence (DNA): TGCGCCAGCAGCCGTCAGGTCTTTGAAAACATTCAGTACTTC.

The CDR3 reads CASSGGQGPNYGYTF. CDR3 bases: TGTGCCAGCAGTGGGGGACAGGGGCCTAACTATGGCTACACCTTC. The V and J genes are TRBV6-7 and TRBJ1-2, with 10 bases matching TRBD1. TRBV6-7 is reported as an ORF; its role is uncertain. This CDR3 has 15 amino acids. J lost 0 bases, V lost 5 bases, and 3 bases had no gene match.

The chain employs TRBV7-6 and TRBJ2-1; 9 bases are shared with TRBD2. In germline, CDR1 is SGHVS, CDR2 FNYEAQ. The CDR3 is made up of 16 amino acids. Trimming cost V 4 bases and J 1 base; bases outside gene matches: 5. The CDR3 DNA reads TGTGCCAGCAGCTCAATAGCGGGAGAATCCTACAATGAGCAGTTCTTC. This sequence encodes CASSSIAGESYNEQFF.

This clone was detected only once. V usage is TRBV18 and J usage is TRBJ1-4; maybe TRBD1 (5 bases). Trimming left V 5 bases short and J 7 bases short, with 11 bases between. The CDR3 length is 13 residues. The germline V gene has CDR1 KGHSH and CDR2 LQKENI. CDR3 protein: CASSKQVAEKLFF. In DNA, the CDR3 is TGTGCCAGCTCAAAACAGGTGGCTGAAAAACTGTTTTTT.

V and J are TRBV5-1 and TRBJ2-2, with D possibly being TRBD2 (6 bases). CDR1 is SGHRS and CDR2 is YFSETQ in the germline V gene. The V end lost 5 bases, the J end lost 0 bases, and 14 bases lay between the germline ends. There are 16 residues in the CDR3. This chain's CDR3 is CASRQFSGSNTGELFF. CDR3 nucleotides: TGCGCCAGCAGACAGTTCAGCGGGTCGAACACCGGGGAGCTGTTTTTT.

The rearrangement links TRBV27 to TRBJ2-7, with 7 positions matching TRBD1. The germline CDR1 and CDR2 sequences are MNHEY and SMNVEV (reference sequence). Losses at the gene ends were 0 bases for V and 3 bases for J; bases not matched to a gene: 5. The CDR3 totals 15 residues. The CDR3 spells CASSLSVGQFYEQYF. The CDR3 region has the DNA TGTGCCAGCAGTTTATCGGTGGGACAGTTCTACGAGCAGTACTTC.

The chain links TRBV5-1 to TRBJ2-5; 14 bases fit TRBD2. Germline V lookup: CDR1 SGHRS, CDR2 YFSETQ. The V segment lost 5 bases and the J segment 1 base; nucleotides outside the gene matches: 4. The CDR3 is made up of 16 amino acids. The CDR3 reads CASRRGTSGSQETQYF. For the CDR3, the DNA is TGCGCCAGCAGGCGCGGGACTAGCGGGAGCCAAGAGACCCAGTACTTC.

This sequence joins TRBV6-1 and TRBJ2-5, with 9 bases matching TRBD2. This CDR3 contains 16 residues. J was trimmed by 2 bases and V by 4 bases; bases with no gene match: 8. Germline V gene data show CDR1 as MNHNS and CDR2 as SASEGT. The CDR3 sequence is CASSGLAERYQETQYF. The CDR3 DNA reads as TGTGCCAGCAGTGGACTAGCGGAACGTTATCAAGAGACCCAGTACTTC.